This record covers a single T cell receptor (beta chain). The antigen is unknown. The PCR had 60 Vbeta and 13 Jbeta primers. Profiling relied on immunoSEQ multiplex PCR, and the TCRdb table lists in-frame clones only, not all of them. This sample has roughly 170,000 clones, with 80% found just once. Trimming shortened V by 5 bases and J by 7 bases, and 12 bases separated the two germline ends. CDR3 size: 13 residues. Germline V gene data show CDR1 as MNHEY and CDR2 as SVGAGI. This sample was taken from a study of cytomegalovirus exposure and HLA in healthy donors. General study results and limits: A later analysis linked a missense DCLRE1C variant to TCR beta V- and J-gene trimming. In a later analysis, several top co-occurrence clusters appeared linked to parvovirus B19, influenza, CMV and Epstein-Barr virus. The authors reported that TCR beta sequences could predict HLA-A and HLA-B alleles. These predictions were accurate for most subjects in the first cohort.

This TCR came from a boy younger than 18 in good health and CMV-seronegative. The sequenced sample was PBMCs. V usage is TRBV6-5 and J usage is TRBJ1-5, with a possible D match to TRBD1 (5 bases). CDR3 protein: CASSAGTWQPQHF. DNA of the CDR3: TGTGCCAGCAGTGCAGGGACTTGGCAGCCCCAGCATTTT.